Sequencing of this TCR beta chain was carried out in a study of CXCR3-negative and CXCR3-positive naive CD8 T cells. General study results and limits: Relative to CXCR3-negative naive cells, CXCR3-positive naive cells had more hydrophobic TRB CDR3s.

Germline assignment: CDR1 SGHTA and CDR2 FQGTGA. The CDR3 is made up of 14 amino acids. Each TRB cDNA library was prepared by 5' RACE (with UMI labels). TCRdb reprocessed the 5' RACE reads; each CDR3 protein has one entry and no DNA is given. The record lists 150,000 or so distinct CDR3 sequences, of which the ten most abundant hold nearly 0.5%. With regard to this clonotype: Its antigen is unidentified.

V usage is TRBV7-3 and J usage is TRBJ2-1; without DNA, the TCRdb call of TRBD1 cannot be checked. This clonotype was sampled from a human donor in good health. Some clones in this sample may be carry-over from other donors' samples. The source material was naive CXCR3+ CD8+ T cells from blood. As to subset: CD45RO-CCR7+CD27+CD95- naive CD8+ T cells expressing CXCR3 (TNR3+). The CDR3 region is CASSQGGRGNEQFF.